This paragraph covers one T cell receptor beta chain sequence. Its antigen specificity is not known. In total, approximately 610 healthy bone marrow donors made up the cohort. At the time of sampling, all cohort members were nominally healthy, though unrecorded immune exposures were likely present. The donor tested CMV seropositive, placing the donor among the roughly 300 seropositive members of the cohort. A peripheral blood sample was collected from each donor, and TCR beta sequencing was performed on peripheral blood mononuclear cells. Genomic DNA extraction from the blood cell samples was performed with the Qiagen DNeasy Blood Extraction Kit. This record comes from a study of cytomegalovirus exposure and HLA in healthy donors (dated by TCRdb to the late 2010s). In terms of the full investigation: According to an earlier analysis of a few hundred of the donors, about 179 million T cells yielded roughly 110 million unique TCR beta sequences and about 280 Gb of sequence data. Class I and class II HLA loci were covered by the typing at four-digit resolution. Genome-wide SNP genotypes for about 65% of the 666 donors were used in a later genetic analysis, which treated that subset as a discovery cohort. An early release that covered fewer than 750 HLA-typed donors contained 250 to 350 gigabases of sequencing data and about 93 million unique TCR sequences. Across approximately 420 genotyped donors of the cohort, an average of about 250,000 unique TCR beta nucleotide sequences per donor were sequenced, and roughly a sixth of those sequences were non-productive. In a later analysis, previously published TCR beta repertoires from about 640 donors were re-analyzed and high-resolution HLA genotyping was added so that TCR occurrence patterns could be studied. All discovery cohort repertoires had been generated on a single sequencing platform. Along with the approximately 600-subject first cohort, a separate validation cohort of over a hundred different subjects was used. Of the roughly 390 genotyped donors, around 81% fell in the genetic ancestry cluster associated with self-reported Caucasian donors. In the later analysis, no new phenotypic data were used to find candidate immune exposures; instead, reliance was placed on TCR beta sequences and their occurrence across donors. Because of strong linkage in the cohort, a few DR-DQ haplotypes were treated as single units for association and clustering. The study combined high-throughput TCR immunosequencing, statistical association of individual TCRs with disease status, and machine learning to predict cytomegalovirus infection status. Donor age, sex, ethnicity and CMV serostatus were compiled alongside the repertoire data. Typing coverage differed by locus: A, B, C, DRB1 and DQB1 were typed in about 629-640 donors, DQA1 in 522, DPA1 in nearly 610, and DPB1 in about 450. In an earlier analysis of 500 to 650 of the donors, high-throughput TCR beta sequencing was used to judge whether each TCR beta V gene segment behaved as functional or pseudogenic. The study aimed to test whether signatures of past pathogen exposure could be identified by cataloging public T cell receptors. The study used immunosequencing to profile the T cell repertoires of more than 650 subjects and linked those repertoires to cytomegalovirus serostatus. General study outcomes and caveats: A cluster of highly shared sequence variants was judged likely to represent a technical artifact of the sequencing pipeline. In vitro tests confirmed that a few of the cytomegalovirus-associated TCR beta chains recognize cytomegalovirus antigens. The authors suggested that the approach could potentially be extended to other disease states and immunological phenotypes. According to a later genetic analysis, donors in an Asian-associated ancestry cluster had fewer N-insertions in productive TCRs than the approximately 610-donor mean. According to a later analysis, parvovirus B19, influenza, CMV and Epstein-Barr virus appeared linked to several top co-occurrence clusters. In a later analysis, most CMV-associated TCR beta chains were found to appear HLA-restricted, with HLA associations seemingly driven largely by CMV exposure. At a false discovery rate of 0.05, a later analysis linked 16,951 TCR beta sequences to specific HLA alleles. The presence/absence analyses assumed that sequencing depth was roughly uniform across donors, and that assumption may not be true. For the cohort, immune exposure information was limited to CMV serostatus. A further reported finding was that TCR beta sequences accurately predicted the HLA-A and HLA-B alleles for most subjects in the first cohort. In both the original and validation cohorts, the classifier was reported to diagnose cytomegalovirus status with high specificity and sensitivity. Most TCR sequences were observed very rarely across donors, whereas some public TCRs were present in many individuals. This cohort had only TCR beta chains sequenced, and the lack of alpha or paired-chain data limited which features could be detected. Some IMGT-functional V segments, including TRBV6-2 and TRBV6-3, could not be told apart with the 87-base-pair reads, so those segments were excluded. Because HLA typing was missing for some donors at each locus, association tests included only the typed subset. In a later genetic analysis, a missense DCLRE1C variant was associated with V-gene and J-gene trimming of TCR beta chains, and the association was replicated in an independent cohort. When HLA alleles, especially DR and DQ, strongly co-occurred, attributing TCR associations to individual alleles was difficult. A later analysis found that TCR association rates varied across HLA loci, with DRB1 alleles showing the most associated TCRs and HLA-C alleles the fewest. Correlated functional status among segregating V segments might be attributable to linkage disequilibrium, but an unknown experimental factor could not be ruled out. Because counts were too low, about 15 rarely observed V segments, including chromosome 9 orphons, were left out of the earlier analysis of 587 of the donors. Compared with equally common non-associated chains, HLA-associated TCR beta chains in a later analysis were more clonally expanded and had lower generation probabilities. In an earlier analysis of 587 of the donors, most TCR beta V segments were observed in productive rearrangements about 87% or about 30% of the time, broadly matching IMGT annotations. A total of around 150 TCR beta chains were listed by the study as associated with cytomegalovirus.

The CDR3, from cysteine to phenylalanine, totals 13 residues. Only the CDR3 region is kept as DNA, spanning 39 bases read in frame from base 1. Taken from the germline V gene, the CDR1 and CDR2 loops are SGHRS and YFSETQ. V and J lose 5 bases and 2 bases, and a span of 11 bases separates them. Libraries came from the immunoSEQ multiplex PCR assay. For the multiplex PCR, a mixture combining 60 forward primers for TCR Vbeta segments and 13 reverse primers for TCR Jbeta segments was used. The CDR3 region of rearranged TCR beta genes was amplified from genomic DNA with a multiplex PCR assay. The amplified TCR beta libraries were sequenced on the Illumina HiSeq System as 87-base-pair reads. As for how the authors treated the data: A later analysis tallied around 82 million unique TCR beta chains across the 650 to 750 repertoires, and about 12 million of those chains were shared by two or more donors. To remove PCR and sequencing errors, raw reads were error-corrected and collapsed into unique sequences using a nearest-neighbor algorithm that merged closely related sequences. Alignment of CDR3 sequences to IMGT reference sequences was used to assign V, D and J gene segments. For a sequence to be retained, a match of at least six nucleotides was required to both a V gene segment and a J gene segment. Rearrangements were called productive when the CDR3 lacked stop codons and stayed in frame with V and J; all others were non-productive. Following IMGT convention, CDR3 was defined as the stretch from the second conserved V-encoded cysteine up to the conserved J-encoded phenylalanine. In an earlier analysis of around 540 of the donors, sequences lacking an unambiguous match to a single V gene segment were excluded. An earlier analysis of about 600 of the donors called V segments functional above 56.7% productive rearrangements and segregating when the between-donor standard deviation exceeded 5%. A statistical classification framework was developed to diagnose cytomegalovirus status using the catalog of TCR beta chain sequences. In a later analysis, TCR nucleotide sequences were compared against IMGT/GENE-DB human TR gene sequences so that V and J genes could be assigned. In a later analysis, CDR3 sequences and most-parsimonious VDJ recombination scenarios were assigned using the TCRdist pipeline. A later analysis defined each TCR beta chain by its CDR3 amino acid sequence plus V-gene family, and excluded reads lacking a unique V-gene family. A later analysis removed 550 to 700 highly shared, low-generation-probability nucleotide sequences to deal with suspected cross-contamination and a sequencing artifact. In a later analysis, a clonal expansion index was calculated for each public chain from normalized within-repertoire ranks of inferred template counts. In a later analysis, generation probabilities were computed with a VDJ recombination model fitted to out-of-frame rearrangements, and the resulting probabilities were checked against IGoR. Hypergeometric tests were used in a later analysis to score TCR-TCR, TCR-HLA and TCR-CMV co-occurrence, with a repertoire-size bias correction applied to the TCR pairs. A later analysis estimated false discovery rates by permuting HLA or CMV assignments 20 times. In a later analysis, co-occurring TCRs were grouped using DBSCAN, with TCRdist sequence similarity added in when clustering inside HLA-allele-positive subsets. Repertoires with fewer than 30,000 or more than 120,000 public chains were left out of co-occurrence clustering, as were about five repertoires with anomalous nucleotide sharing. TCRdb mirrors the immuneACCESS table, restricted to in-frame sequences. Some clones are absent from its copies; in checked studies, under half trace to an unresolved V gene, and the reason for the others is unknown. The D gene and trimming were derived from the DNA, and the V and J assignments and clone size from that table. The sample's clone listing holds some 130,000 clones. Approximately 1.6% of the sample comes from the top ten.

The sequence derives from a woman aged 40 to 55 in good health and CMV-seropositive. The receptor chain draws on TRBV5-1 and TRBJ2-7; the D region possibly corresponds to TRBD1 (6 bases align). Sequenced: PBMCs. The CDR3 sequence is CASRGDRTYEQYF. The bases read TGCGCCAGCAGGGGAGACAGGACCTACGAGCAGTACTTC.